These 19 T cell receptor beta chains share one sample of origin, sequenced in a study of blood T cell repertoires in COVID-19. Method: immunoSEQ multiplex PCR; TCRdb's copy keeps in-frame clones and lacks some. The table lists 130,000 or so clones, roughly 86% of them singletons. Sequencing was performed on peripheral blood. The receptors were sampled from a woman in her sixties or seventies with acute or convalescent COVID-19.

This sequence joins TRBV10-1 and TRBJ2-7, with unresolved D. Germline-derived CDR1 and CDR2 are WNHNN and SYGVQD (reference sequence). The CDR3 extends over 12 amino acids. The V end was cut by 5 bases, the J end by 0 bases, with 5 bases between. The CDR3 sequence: CASSRYSYEQYF. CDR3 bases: TGCGCCAGCAGTCGGTACTCCTACGAGCAGTACTTC.

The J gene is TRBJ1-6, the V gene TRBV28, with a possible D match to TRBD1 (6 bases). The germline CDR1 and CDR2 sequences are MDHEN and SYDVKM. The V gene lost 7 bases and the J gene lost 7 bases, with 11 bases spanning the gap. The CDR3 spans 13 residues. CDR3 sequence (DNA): TGTGCCAGCAAGAGGGGGGGGAATTCACCCCTCCACTTT. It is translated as CASKRGGNSPLHF.

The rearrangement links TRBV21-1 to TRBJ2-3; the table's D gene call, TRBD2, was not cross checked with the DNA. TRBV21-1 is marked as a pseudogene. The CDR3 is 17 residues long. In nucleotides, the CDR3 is TGTGCCAGCAGCTATCTAGCGGGGATTGCTAGCACAGATACGCAGTATTTT. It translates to CASSYLAGIASTDTQYF.

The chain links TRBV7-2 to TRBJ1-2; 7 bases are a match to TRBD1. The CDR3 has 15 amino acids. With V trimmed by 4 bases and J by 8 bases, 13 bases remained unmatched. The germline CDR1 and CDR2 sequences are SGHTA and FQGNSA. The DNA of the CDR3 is TGTGCCAGCAGCTCTTACGAGGGGGCGATTTGGGGCTACACCTTC. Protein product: CASSSYEGAIWGYTF. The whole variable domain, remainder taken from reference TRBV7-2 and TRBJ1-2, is GAGVSQSPSNKVTEKGKDVELRCDPISGHTALYWYRQSLGQGLEFLIYFQGNSAPDKSGLPSDRFSAERTGGSVSTLTIQRTQQEDSAVYLCASSSYEGAIWGYTFGSGTRLTVV.

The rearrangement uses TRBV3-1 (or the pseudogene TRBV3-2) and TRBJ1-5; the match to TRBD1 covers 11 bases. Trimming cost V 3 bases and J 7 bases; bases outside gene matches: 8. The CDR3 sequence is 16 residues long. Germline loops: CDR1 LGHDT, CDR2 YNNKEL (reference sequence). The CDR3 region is CASSQGRTGGGQPQHF. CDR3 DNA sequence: TGTGCCAGCAGCCAGGGGCGGACAGGGGGCGGACAGCCCCAGCATTTT.

The CDR3 coding sequence is TGTGCCAGCAGCCCACAGGGGACAGGGCTTACCGGGGAGCTGTTTTTT. Encoded protein: CASSPQGTGLTGELFF. V is TRBV27 and J is TRBJ2-2; TRBD1 agrees at 9 bases. Germline V gene data show CDR1 as MNHEY and CDR2 as SMNVEV (reference sequence). This CDR3 comprises 16 residues. The V segment lost 6 bases and the J segment 5 bases; nucleotides outside the gene matches: 10.

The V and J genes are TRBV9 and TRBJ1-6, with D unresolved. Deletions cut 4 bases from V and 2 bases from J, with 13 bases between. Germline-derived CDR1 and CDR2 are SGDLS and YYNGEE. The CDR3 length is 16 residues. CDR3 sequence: CASSPMKEAYNSPLHF. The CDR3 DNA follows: TGTGCCAGCAGCCCTATGAAGGAGGCCTATAATTCACCCCTCCACTTT. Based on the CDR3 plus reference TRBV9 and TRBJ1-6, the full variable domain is DSGVTQTPKHLITATGQRVTLRCSPRSGDLSVYWYQQSLDQGLQFLIQYYNGEERAKGNILERFSAQQFPDLHSELNLSSLELGDSALYFCASSPMKEAYNSPLHFGNGTRLTVT.

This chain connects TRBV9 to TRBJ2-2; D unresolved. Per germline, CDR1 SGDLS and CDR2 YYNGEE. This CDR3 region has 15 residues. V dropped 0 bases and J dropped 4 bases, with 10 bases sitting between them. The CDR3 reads CASSVDISATGELFF. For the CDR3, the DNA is TGTGCCAGCAGCGTAGACATCTCTGCCACCGGGGAGCTGTTTTTT.

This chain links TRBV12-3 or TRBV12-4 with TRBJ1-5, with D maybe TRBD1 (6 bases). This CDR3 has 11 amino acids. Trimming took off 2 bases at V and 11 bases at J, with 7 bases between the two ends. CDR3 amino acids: CASSLRGTQHF. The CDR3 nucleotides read TGTGCCAGCAGTTTAAGGGGGACCCAGCATTTT.

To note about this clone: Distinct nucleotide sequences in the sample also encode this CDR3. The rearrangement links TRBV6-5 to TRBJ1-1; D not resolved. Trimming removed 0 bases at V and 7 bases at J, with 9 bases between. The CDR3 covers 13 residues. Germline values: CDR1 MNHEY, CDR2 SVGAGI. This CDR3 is CASSYSRGIEAFF. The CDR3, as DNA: TGTGCCAGCAGTTACTCGCGGGGTATTGAAGCTTTCTTT.

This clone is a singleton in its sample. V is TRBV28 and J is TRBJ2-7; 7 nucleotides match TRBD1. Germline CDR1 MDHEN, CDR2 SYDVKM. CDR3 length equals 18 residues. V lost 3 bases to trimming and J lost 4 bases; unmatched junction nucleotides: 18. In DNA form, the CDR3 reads TGTGCCAGCAGTTTTTTCCCCGGGACAGACCAACTCGGGTACGAGCAGTACTTC. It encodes CASSFFPGTDQLGYEQYF.

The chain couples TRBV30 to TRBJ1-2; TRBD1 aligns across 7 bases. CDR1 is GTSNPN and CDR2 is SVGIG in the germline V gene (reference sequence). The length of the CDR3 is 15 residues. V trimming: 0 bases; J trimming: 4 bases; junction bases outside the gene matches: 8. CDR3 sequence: CAWSVIPPGGYGYTF. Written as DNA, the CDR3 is TGTGCCTGGAGTGTAATTCCCCCAGGGGGCTATGGCTACACCTTC.

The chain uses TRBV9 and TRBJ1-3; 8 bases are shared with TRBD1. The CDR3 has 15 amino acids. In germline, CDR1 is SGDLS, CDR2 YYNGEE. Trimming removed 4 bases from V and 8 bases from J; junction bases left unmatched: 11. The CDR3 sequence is CASSPSSAGGYTIYF. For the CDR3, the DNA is TGTGCCAGCAGCCCCTCCTCGGCAGGGGGCTACACCATATATTTT. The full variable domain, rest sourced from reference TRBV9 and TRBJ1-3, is DSGVTQTPKHLITATGQRVTLRCSPRSGDLSVYWYQQSLDQGLQFLIQYYNGEERAKGNILERFSAQQFPDLHSELNLSSLELGDSALYFCASSPSSAGGYTIYFGEGSWLTVV.

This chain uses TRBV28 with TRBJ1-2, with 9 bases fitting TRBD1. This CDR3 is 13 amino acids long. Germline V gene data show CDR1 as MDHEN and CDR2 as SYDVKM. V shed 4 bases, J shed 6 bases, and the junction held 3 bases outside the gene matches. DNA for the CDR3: TGTGCCAGCAGTTACAGGGGGCAGGATGGCTACACCTTC. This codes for CASSYRGQDGYTF.

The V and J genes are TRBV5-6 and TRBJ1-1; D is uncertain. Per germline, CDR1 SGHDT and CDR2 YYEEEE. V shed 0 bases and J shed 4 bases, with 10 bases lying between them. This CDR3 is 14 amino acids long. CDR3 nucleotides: TGTGCCAGCAGCTTGGCGGGTGCCGTCACTGAAGCTTTCTTT. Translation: CASSLAGAVTEAFF.

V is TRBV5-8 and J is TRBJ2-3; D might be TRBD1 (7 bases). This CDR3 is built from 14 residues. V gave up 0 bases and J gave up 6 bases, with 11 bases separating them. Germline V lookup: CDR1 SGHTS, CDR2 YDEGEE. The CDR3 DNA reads TGTGCCAGCAGCTTGGAACAGGGGACTGATACGCAGTATTTT. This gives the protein CASSLEQGTDTQYF.

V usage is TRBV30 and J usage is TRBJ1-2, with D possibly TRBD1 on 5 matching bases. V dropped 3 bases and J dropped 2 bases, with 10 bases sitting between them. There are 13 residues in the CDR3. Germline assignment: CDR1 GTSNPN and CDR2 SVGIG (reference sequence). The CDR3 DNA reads TGTGCCTGGAGGACAACAGGAAACTATGGCTACACCTTC. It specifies CAWRTTGNYGYTF.

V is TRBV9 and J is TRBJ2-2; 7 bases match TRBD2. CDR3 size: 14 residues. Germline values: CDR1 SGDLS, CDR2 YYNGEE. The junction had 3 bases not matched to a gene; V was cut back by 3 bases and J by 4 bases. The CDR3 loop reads CASSDTSVTGELFF. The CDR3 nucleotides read TGTGCCAGCAGCGACACTAGCGTCACCGGGGAGCTGTTTTTT.

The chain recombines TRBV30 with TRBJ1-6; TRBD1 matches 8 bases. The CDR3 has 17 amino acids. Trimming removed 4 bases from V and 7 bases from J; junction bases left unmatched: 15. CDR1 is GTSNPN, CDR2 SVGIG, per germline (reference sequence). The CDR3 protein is CAWKPGPGTGINSPLHF. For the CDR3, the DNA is TGTGCCTGGAAGCCCGGCCCCGGGACAGGCATAAATTCACCCCTCCACTTT.